This TCR beta chain comes out of a study of blood T cell repertoires in COVID-19 (dated by TCRdb to the early 2020s). Looking at the study overall: The collaborator samples originated in the United States, Italy and Spain and spanned the acute and convalescent phases of COVID-19. The prospective study material was composed of cDNA or gDNA derived from T cells, B-cell-depleted T cells, or PBMCs. Subjects who had been exposed to COVID-19, were actively infected with it, or had recovered from it provided the deeply sampled blood TCRbeta repertoires that made up the dataset. The repertoires were made available in a free public database intended to serve as a resource for research on the immune response to SARS-CoV-2. The samples were drawn from two sources: the first 160 participants of the ongoing ImmuneRACE study, and fewer than 1,500 subjects contributed by 6 global collaborators. The sample metadata nearly always contained a de-identified subject ID, COVID-19 status, age in years and sex. Where available, HLA class I and class II types were obtained from metadata supplied by the sample provider rather than from assay-based typing.

Broad study findings and their caveats: How much clinical and demographic metadata was included differed by source and by participant, and the metadata was provided uncurated.

The collaborating institutions used their own protocols to collect whole blood in K2EDTA tubes. For TCRbeta analysis, collaborators shipped samples as frozen whole blood, isolated PBMCs, or DNA extracted from either of those sample types. TCRbeta CDR3 regions were amplified from genomic DNA by means of the immunoSEQ Assay, a bias-controlled multiplex PCR. As for the authors' bioinformatics: Within the assay, amplification of reference gene primers was used to estimate how many nucleated cells each sample contained. To quantify the absolute abundance of each unique TCRbeta CDR3 rearrangement, sequence reads were collapsed and filtered. For each sample, productive Simpson clonality was calculated as the square root of Simpson's diversity index over productive rearrangements. The immuneACCESS repertoire file appears here via TCRdb, limited to in-frame rearrangements. These files lack a portion of the clones; in checked studies, under half of the deficit traces to unresolved V genes, and the cause of the others is not known. V and J calls and clone size are those listed in that table; D and trimming were worked out from the DNA. The sample table holds fewer than 500,000 clones, of which just over 85% were seen once. Of the sample, approximately 1.5% falls within the top ten clones.

The count of this clone is one. The target of this receptor is not known. There are no base qualities to consult, and no much larger clone falls within one base. Reading from cysteine to phenylalanine, the CDR3 counts 18 amino acids. The kept DNA is CDR3 alone, 54 bases in frame from the first base. Trimming takes 1 base from V and 4 bases from J, and the germline ends sit 17 bases apart. The germline V gene (reference sequence) specifies LNHDA as CDR1 and SQIVND as CDR2. This receptor was obtained from a woman under 40 with active or convalescent COVID-19. The rearrangement combines TRBV19 with TRBJ1-6; the D gene lacks a confident call. The sample taken for sequencing was peripheral blood. The DNA reads TGTGCCAGTAGTATAGCCGTCCTATCGGTTGATTATAATTCACCCCTCCACTTT. Its translation reads: CASSIAVLSVDYNSPLHF.